This note documents a single T cell receptor (beta chain) sequence. Its antigen is currently unknown. The data are from a study of cytomegalovirus exposure and HLA in healthy donors. Findings and limits, study-wide: In vitro assays verified that three CMV-associated chains recognized CMV antigens specifically. Rarity marked most TCR sequences, yet some public TCRs occurred in many donors. Among TCR beta chains, those listed as cytomegalovirus-associated numbered around 180. Presence/absence analyses supposed approximately even sequencing depth among donors.

Trimming left V 5 bases short and J 1 base short, with 8 bases between. The CDR3 loop spans 13 amino acids. CDR1 SGHTA and CDR2 FQGTGA come from the germline V gene. A multiplex PCR was run with 60 Vbeta primers and 13 Jbeta primers. TCRdb keeps only in-frame clones here, not all; method: immunoSEQ multiplex PCR. The table shows 150,000 or so clones, with approximately 81% occurring only once. The source is a man aged 50-60 years in good health and CMV-seropositive. The material sequenced was PBMCs. The rearrangement joins TRBV7-3 to TRBJ1-1, with D hard to call. For the CDR3, the DNA is TGTGCCAGCAGCCAACAGTCGAACACTGAAGCTTTCTTT. Translating it yields CASSQQSNTEAFF.